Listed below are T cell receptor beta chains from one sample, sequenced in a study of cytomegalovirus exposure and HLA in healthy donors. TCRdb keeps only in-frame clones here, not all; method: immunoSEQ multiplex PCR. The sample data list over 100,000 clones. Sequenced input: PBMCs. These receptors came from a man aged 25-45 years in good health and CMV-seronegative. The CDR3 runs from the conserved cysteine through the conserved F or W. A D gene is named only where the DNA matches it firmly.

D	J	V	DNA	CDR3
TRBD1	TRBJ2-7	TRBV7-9	TGTGCCAGCAGCTCCCCAGAGGACAGGTCGAGCGAGCAGTACTTC	CASSSPEDRSSEQYF
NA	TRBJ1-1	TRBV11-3	TGTGCCAGCAGCCCGGAAGGTCCCGGGGAATTGGTAATCACTGAAGCTTTCTTT	CASSPEGPGELVITEAFF
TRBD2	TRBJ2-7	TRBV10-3	TGTGCCATCAGGGCGGGGGGGCCCGACGAGCAGTACTTC	CAIRAGGPDEQYF
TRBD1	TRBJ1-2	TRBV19	TGTGCCAGTAGTATCGACAGGGCCTATGGCTACACCTTC	CASSIDRAYGYTF
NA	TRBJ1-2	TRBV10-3	TGTGCCATCAGTGAGTCGATAGGGGGATTAAATGAGTATGGCTACACCTTC	CAISESIGGLNEYGYTF
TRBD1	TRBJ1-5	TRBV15	TGTGCCACCAGCAGGGACAGGGGAAATCAGCCCCAGCATTTT	CATSRDRGNQPQHF
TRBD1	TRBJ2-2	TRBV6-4	TGTGCCAGCGGGACAGGGAACACCGGGGAGCTGTTTTTT	CASGTGNTGELFF
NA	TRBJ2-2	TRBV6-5	TGTGCCAGCAGTTACTCGGCCAGGGAATACCCCGGGGAGCTGTTTTTT	CASSYSAREYPGELFF
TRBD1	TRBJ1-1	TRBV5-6	TGTGCCAGCAGCCTACGGACAGGGTGGGACACTGAAGCTTTCTTT	CASSLRTGWDTEAFF
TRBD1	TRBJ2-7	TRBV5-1	TGCGCCAGCAGCTTAGGGACAGCGCCCTACGAGCAGTACTTC	CASSLGTAPYEQYF
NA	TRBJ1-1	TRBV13	TGTGCCAGCAGCGATGAGTTGAACACTGAAGCTTTCTTT	CASSDELNTEAFF
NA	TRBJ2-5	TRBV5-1	TGCGCCAGCAGCTTGGCCGGGGGAGAGGAGACCCAGTACTTC	CASSLAGGEETQYF
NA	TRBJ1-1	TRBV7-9	TGTGCCAGCAGCGTCGGGGATACTGAAGCTTCCTTT	CASSVGDTEASF
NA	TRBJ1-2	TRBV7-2	TGTGCCAGCAGCTTAGTGGGGGCGAACTATGGCTACACCTTC	CASSLVGANYGYTF
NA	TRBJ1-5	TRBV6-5	TGTGCCAGCAGTTACTCGAGAGGACAGCCCCAGCATTTT	CASSYSRGQPQHF
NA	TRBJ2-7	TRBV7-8	TGTGCCAGCAGCTCCCGGGTACCCTACGAGCAGTACTTC	CASSSRVPYEQYF
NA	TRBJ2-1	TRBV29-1	TGCAGCGTTGACAGGGACTCCTACAATGAGCAGTTCTTC	CSVDRDSYNEQFF